The clone carrying this T cell receptor beta chain was counted a single time. Original data processing: Scientists estimated how many nucleated cells there were by amplifying reference gene primers. Sequencing was performed with immunoSEQ multiplex PCR; in TCRdb, only in-frame clones are kept and a portion is missing. The DNA gave D and trimming, while V, J and clone size come from that table. Here the sample spans about 350,000 clones, roughly 87% being singletons. The sample comes from a study of blood T cell repertoires in COVID-19. One Seattle source followed patients from active infection through their disease course. Germline CDR1 reads LNHNV; CDR2 reads YYDKDF (reference sequence). The CDR3 sequence is 18 residues long. J was trimmed by 0 bases and V by 4 bases; bases with no gene match: 7.

This sequence was found in a man aged 25-40 years with COVID-19, enrolled during active disease. The sample comprised peripheral blood. The rearrangement joins TRBV15 to TRBJ2-3; 13 bases are shared with TRBD2. CDR3 DNA sequence: TGTGCCACCAGCAAGAGACTAGCGGGGGGCCCTAGCACAGATACGCAGTATTTT. Its translation is CATSKRLAGGPSTDTQYF.